This T cell receptor beta chain was found in a study of early T cells in non-severe SARS-CoV-2 infection. Study as a whole: Sequencing of bulk RNA from unsorted whole blood was done, without chain pairing. Study findings and constraints: Anti-spike CD8 responses were favored by VDJdb matching, which missed private and CD4 specificities.

V lost 5 bases and J 4 bases, leaving 15 bases between the germline ends. The CDR3 length is 15 residues. Germline V gives CDR1 SEHNR, CDR2 FQNEAQ (reference sequence). As regards this clonotype: The antigen remains unidentified.

Unique molecular identifiers tagged individual cDNA molecules. TCRdb passed the 5' RACE reads through MiXCR, listing each CDR3 protein once. The top ten clones hold roughly 4.7% of a sample with roughly 63,000 distinct CDR3 sequences, over 10% of them seen once. The V and J genes are TRBV7-9 and TRBJ2-1; maybe TRBD2 (6 bases). The TCR sequence derives from an adult who was a healthcare worker with PCR-confirmed SARS-CoV-2 infection or an uninfected control (not recorded which). Sequencing was done on a sample of whole blood. The CDR3 DNA sequence: TGTGCCAGCAGCGGAGTGGCGGGGTCATACAATGAGCAGTTCTTC. Translated: CASSGVAGSYNEQFF.